This T cell receptor beta chain was recorded in a study of control samples from healthy donors and cancer patients. V lost 5 bases and J lost 2, with 8 bases in between. This CDR3 is built from 13 residues. Germline values: CDR1 SSHAT, CDR2 FNYEAQ (reference sequence). This table comes from immunoSEQ multiplex PCR, and its TCRdb copy is limited to in-frame clones, with some not included. The sample lists 200,000 or so clones, about nine tenths occurring once. This TCR was recovered from a man aged 25 to 40 in good health. The chain recombines TRBV7-7 with TRBJ2-3, with D possibly TRBD1 on 5 matching bases. Sequenced sample: blood. CDR3 protein: CASSPGFTDTQYF. The CDR3 DNA sequence: TGTGCCAGCAGCCCAGGGTTCACAGATACGCAGTATTTT.